This T cell receptor beta chain was obtained from a study of blood T cells in healthy people across ages. It was with a sample-barcoded 5' primer and a J-beta primer mix that a second PCR of roughly 7 to 12 cycles was run. TCRdb used MiXCR to reprocess the 5' RACE reads, holding one entry per CDR3 protein. Of about 970,000 distinct CDR3 sequences detected, just over 50% appear once; the ten largest clones hold about a fifth. Germline lookup yields CDR1 MDHEN and CDR2 SYDVKM. V was shortened by 6 bases and J by 0 bases, with 18 bases between the two germline ends. The CDR3 extends over 17 amino acids. The sample holds a few counts of this clonotype.

The sequence derives from a woman aged 55-70 years in good health. This chain connects TRBV28 to TRBJ2-4, with D possibly TRBD2 on 5 matching bases. Sequenced sample: blood. CDR3 amino acids: CASRTTTLNIAKNIQYF. In DNA, the CDR3 is TGTGCCAGCAGAACGACTACCCTCAATATAGCCAAAAACATTCAGTACTTC.